This T cell receptor beta chain was captured by sequencing in a study of T-cell reconstitution after alpha-beta-depleted transplantation in children. The CDR3 spans 15 residues. CDR1 and CDR2 from the germline V gene are SGHKS and YYEKEE (reference sequence). Regarding the study as a whole: The origin of high day-60 TCRbeta diversity in some patients lay in surviving recipient T cells and thymic progenitors. Two months or so post-transplant, alpha-beta T cells reportedly derived from several hundred expanded graft clones. The main origin of T-cell counts and diversity one year after transplant was newly produced T cells.

In the case of this clonotype: Its antigen is unidentified. At one of its ends the junction is not consistent with the germline gene, which may arise from a read error.

Library preparation (for TCRbeta) was performed with unique molecular identifiers. TCRdb used MiXCR to reprocess the PCR reads, holding one entry per CDR3 protein. Here the sample spans nearly 20,000 distinct CDR3 sequences, 10% to 15% being singletons. The specimen was PBMCs, mostly from graft donor cells, collected 60 days after TCRalphabeta/CD19-depleted stem cell transplant. This receptor was taken from a female patient between 2 and 15 years old who had a stem cell transplant for congenital amegakaryocytic thrombocytopenia, so the T cells may come from the graft donor. This chain links TRBV5-5 with TRBJ2-7; 7 bases match TRBD1. The CDR3 loop is CASSFNIRDRRFFDF. CDR3 sequence (DNA): TGTGCCAGCAGCTTTAATATCAGGGACAGAAGATTTTTCGACTTC.